This T cell receptor beta chain is from a study of cytomegalovirus exposure and HLA in healthy donors. Whole-study findings and limits: Rare sequences made up most TCRs, while some public TCRs were found in many donors. Subsequent analysis found a tendency for first-cohort TCR clusters to co-occur within the 95 to 150 validation repertoires. Overall, about 160 TCR beta chains were annotated as cytomegalovirus-associated. The authors confirmed in vitro that a few CMV-associated chains were specific for CMV antigens.

TCRdb keeps only in-frame clones here, not all; method: immunoSEQ multiplex PCR. The sample comprises around 190,000 clones, 85% of which are singletons, and 15% to 20% rests with the top ten. A single count supports this clone. Its antigen is not identified. The CDR3 extends over 13 amino acids. Trimming left V 8 bases short and J 1 base short, with 12 bases between. Germline CDR1 and CDR2: MNHEY and SMNVEV (reference sequence). The chain joins TRBV27 to TRBJ2-7; D perhaps matches TRBD1 (5 bases). The clonotype was recovered from a young man in good health and CMV-seropositive. Sequenced sample: PBMCs. The CDR3 DNA follows: TGTGCCAGCTCCCAGGGCGGTTCCTACGAGCAGTACTTC. Amino acids: CASSQGGSYEQYF.